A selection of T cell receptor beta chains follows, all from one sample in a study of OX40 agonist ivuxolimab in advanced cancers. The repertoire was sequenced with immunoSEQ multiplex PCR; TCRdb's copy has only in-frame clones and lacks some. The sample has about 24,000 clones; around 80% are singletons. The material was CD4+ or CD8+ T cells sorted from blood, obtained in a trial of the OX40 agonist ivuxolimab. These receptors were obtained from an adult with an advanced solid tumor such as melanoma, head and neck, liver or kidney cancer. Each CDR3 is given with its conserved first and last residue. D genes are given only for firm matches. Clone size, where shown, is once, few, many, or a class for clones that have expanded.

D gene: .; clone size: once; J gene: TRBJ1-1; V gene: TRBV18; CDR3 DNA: TGTGCCAGCTCACCCGGTATGGGGAACACTGAAGCTTTCTTT; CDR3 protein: CASSPGMGNTEAFF
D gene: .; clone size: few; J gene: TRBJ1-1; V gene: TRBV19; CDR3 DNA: TGTGCCAGTAGTATCATCGGGGGTTCGAACACTGAAGCTTTCTTT; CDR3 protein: CASSIIGGSNTEAFF
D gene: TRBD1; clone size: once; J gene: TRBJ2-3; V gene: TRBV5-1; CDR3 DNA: TGCGCCAGCAGCACGATAGACAGGGGGTGGGCAGATACGCAGTATTTT; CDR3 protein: CASSTIDRGWADTQYF
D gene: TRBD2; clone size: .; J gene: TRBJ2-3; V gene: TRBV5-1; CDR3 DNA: TGCGCCAGCAGCCGGGGGACTAGCGGGAGTACAGATACGCAGTATTTT; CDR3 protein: CASSRGTSGSTDTQYF
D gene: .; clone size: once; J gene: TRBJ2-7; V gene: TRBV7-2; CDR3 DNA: TGTGCCAGCAGCCCCCCCGGAGTCTCTGGGGGCCCACGAGGCGAGCAGTACTTC; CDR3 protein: CASSPPGVSGGPRGEQYF
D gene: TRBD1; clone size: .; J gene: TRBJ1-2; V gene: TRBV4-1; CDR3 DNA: TGCGCCAGCAGCACACGCCTGGGACAGGGTTCGGATGGCTACACCTTC; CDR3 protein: CASSTRLGQGSDGYTF
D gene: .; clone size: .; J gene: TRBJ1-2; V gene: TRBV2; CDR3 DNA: TGTGCCAGCAACGTGGTTCGGGACTATGGCTACACCTTC; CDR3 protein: CASNVVRDYGYTF
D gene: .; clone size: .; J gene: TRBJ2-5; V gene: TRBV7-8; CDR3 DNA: TGTGCCAGCAGCCCGAAGAGGGCAGAGACCCAGTACTTC; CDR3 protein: CASSPKRAETQYF
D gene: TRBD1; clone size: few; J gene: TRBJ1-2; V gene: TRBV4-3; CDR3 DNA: TGCGCCAGCAGCCAAGAAATGACAGGGACCTTCAACTATGGCTACACCTTC; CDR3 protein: CASSQEMTGTFNYGYTF
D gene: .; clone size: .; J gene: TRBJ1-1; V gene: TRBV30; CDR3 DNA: TGTGCCTGGAGCCTTGAGGTCAGAACTGAAGCTTTCTTT; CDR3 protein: CAWSLEVRTEAFF
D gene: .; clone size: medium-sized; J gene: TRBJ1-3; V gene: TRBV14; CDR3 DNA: TGTGCCAGCAGCCAAGATGGGGCAGGCTCCTCTGGAAACACCATATATTTT; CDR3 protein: CASSQDGAGSSGNTIYF
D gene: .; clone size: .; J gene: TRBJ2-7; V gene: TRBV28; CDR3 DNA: TGTGCCAGCAGTTTTTACACCCTAGAGCAGTACTTC; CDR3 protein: CASSFYTLEQYF
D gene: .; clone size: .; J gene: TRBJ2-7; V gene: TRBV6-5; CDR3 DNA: TGTGCCAGCAGGGTCGGCAGGGACGAAGACGAGCAGTACTTC; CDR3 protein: CASRVGRDEDEQYF
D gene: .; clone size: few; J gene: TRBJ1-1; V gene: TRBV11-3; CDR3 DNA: TGTGCCAGCAGCTTCGGCAGGGGGAACACTGAAGCTTTCTTT; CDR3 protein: CASSFGRGNTEAFF
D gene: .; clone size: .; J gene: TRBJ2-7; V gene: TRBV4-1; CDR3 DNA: TGCGCCAGCAGCCAATCCCACCCCGCAGGTTCGGGGGAGAGAGGGAACGAGCAGTACTTC; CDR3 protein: CASSQSHPAGSGERGNEQYF
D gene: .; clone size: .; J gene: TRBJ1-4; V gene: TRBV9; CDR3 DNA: TGTGCCAGCAGCGTAGGAACTGCTAGTGGGGAAAAACTGTTTTTT; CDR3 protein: CASSVGTASGEKLFF
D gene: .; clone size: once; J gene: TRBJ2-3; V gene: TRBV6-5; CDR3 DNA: TGTGCCAGCAGTCAGACAGCCACAGATACGCAGTATTTT; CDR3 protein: CASSQTATDTQYF
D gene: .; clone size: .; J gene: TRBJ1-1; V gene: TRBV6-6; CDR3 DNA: TGTGCCAGCAGTTACTCCGACACTAACACTGAAGCTTTCTTT; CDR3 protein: CASSYSDTNTEAFF
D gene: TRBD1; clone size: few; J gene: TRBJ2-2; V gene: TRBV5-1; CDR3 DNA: TGCGCCAGCAGCTGGGACAGAACGAACACCGGGGAGCTGTTTTTT; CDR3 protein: CASSWDRTNTGELFF
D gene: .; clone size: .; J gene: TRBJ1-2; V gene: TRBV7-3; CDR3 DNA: TGTGCCAGCAGCCCCGTCGCAGACTATGGCTACACCTTC; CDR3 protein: CASSPVADYGYTF
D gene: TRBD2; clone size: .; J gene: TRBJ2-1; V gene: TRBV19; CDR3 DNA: TGTGCCAGTAGTATGGGACTAGCGGGCCACAATGAGCAGTTCTTC; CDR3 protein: CASSMGLAGHNEQFF
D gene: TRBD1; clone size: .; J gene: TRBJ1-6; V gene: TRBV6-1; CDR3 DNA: TGTGCCGGAAGACAGGGGGCGCTTGTAAATTCACCCCTCCACTTT; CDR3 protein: CAGRQGALVNSPLHF
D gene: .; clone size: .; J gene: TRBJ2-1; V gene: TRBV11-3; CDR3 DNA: TGTGCCAGCAGCTTAGGGGACGTCAGATCCAATGAGCAGTTCTTC; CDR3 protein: CASSLGDVRSNEQFF
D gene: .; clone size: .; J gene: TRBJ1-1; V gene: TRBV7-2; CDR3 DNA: TGTGCCAGCAGCTTCCGGAGGGGGACTGAAGCTTTCTTT; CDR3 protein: CASSFRRGTEAFF
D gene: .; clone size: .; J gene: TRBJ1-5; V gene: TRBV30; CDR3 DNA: TGTGCCTGGAGTGGGACTCATGGCAATCAGCCCCAGCATTTT; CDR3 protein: CAWSGTHGNQPQHF
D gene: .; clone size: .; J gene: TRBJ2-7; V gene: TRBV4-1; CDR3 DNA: TGCGCCAGCAGCCAATGGAGCAGCGGAACTTACGAGCAGTACTTC; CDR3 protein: CASSQWSSGTYEQYF
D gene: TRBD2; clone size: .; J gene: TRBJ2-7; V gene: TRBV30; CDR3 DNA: TGTGCCTGGAGGCTAGCGGGAAGCTACGAGCAGTACTTC; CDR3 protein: CAWRLAGSYEQYF
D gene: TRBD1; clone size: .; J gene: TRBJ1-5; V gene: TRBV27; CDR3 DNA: TGTGCCAGCAGGAAGGGGACAGGGAAAGGCAATCAGCCCCAGCATTTT; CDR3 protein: CASRKGTGKGNQPQHF
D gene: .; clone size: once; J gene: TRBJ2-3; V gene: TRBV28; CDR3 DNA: TGTGCCAGCAGTTACCATATTACACTACAGGGACGCACAGATACGCAGTATTTT; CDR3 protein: CASSYHITLQGRTDTQYF
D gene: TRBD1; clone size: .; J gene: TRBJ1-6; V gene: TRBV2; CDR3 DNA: TGTGCCAGCAGCTTGACAGGGGTCAATTCACCCCTCCACTTT; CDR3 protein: CASSLTGVNSPLHF
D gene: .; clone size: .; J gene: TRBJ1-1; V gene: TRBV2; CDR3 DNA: TGTGCCAGCAGTGTCGACACCAACACTGAAGCTTTCTTT; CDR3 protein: CASSVDTNTEAFF
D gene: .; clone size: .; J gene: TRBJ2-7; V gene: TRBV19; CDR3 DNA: TGTGCCAGTAGTATAGTAAGCTCCTACGAGCAGTACTTC; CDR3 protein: CASSIVSSYEQYF
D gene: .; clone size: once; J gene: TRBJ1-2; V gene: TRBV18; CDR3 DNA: TGTGCCAGCTCACCAGACGGCCAGGTTAACTATGGCTACACCTTC; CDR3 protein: CASSPDGQVNYGYTF
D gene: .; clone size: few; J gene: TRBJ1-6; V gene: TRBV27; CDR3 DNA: TGTGCCAGCCGGGAATCTTATAATTCACCCCTCCACTTT; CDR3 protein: CASRESYNSPLHF
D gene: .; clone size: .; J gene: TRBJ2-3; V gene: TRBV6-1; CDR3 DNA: TGTGCCAGCAGAGGTAGTCAGTACCGCACAGATACGCAGTATTTT; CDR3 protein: CASRGSQYRTDTQYF
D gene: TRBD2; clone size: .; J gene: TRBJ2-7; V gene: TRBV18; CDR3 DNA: TGTGCCAGCTCACCACGGGGGGGAGACTCCTACGAGCAGTACTTC; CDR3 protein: CASSPRGGDSYEQYF
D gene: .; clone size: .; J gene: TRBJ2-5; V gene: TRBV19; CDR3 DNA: TGTGCCAGTAGTATCCCCGGGGGAGAGACCCAGTACTTC; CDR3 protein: CASSIPGGETQYF